Below, 19 T cell receptor beta chains from the same sample are listed, as sequenced in a study of T cell repertoires in cytomegalovirus infection. Using its own MiXCR run on the reads, TCRdb lists one record per CDR3 protein. The data show 150,000 or so distinct CDR3 sequences, with around 24% seen just once and roughly 9.8% held by the top ten. Sequences were obtained from PBMCs. All receptors come from a human donor in good health (CMV status not recorded). Some clones in this sample may be carry-over from other donors' samples.

The chain carries TRBV2 and TRBJ2-5; 12 positions match TRBD2. CDR3 length equals 14 residues. V lost 6 bases to trimming and J lost 3 bases; unmatched junction nucleotides: 2. The germline V gene has CDR1 SNHLY and CDR2 FYNNEI. The CDR3 region has the DNA TGTGCCAGCAGGCCTAGCGGGGGGGAAGAGACCCAGTACTTC. It specifies CASRPSGGEETQYF.

This clonotype has just a few counts. V is TRBV7-2 and J is TRBJ1-1; D is possibly TRBD1 (6 bases). The CDR3 extends over 13 amino acids. CDR1 SGHTA and CDR2 FQGNSA come from the germline V gene. The V end lost 1 base, the J end lost 6 bases, and 9 bases lay between the germline ends. CDR3 DNA: TGTGCCAGCAGCTTAGGGGGGGCGCCTGAAGCTTTCTTT. This sequence encodes CASSLGGAPEAFF.

This clonotype was seen ten or more times. This chain joins TRBV7-9 and TRBJ1-2; D is unclear. Germline V CDR1 and CDR2: SEHNR, FQNEAQ (reference sequence). Trimming took 5 bases from V and 0 from J, leaving 7 bases between them. The CDR3 extends over 13 amino acids. CDR3 nucleotides: TGTGCCAGCAGCCCCGCGGCTAACTATGGCTACACCTTC. Amino acids: CASSPAANYGYTF.

This clonotype has more than one count but fewer than ten. The genes are TRBV5-5 and TRBJ1-5; the D is unclear. This CDR3 is built from 15 residues. With 0 bases removed from V and 7 bases from J, the gap between germline ends came to 14 bases. Germline V lookup: CDR1 SGHKS, CDR2 YYEKEE (reference sequence). CDR3 in DNA: TGTGCCAGCAGCTTGGGACCAGCCCGACACCAGCCCCAGCATTTT. Translated: CASSLGPARHQPQHF.

This clonotype was picked up one time. This could be a read error, since a much larger clone is one nucleotide away. The chain links TRBV7-2 to TRBJ2-5; TRBD2 matches at 7 bases. This CDR3 spans 15 amino acids. The germline V gene has CDR1 SGHTA and CDR2 FQGNSA. V lost 1 base, J lost 2 bases, and 4 bases stayed unmatched. CDR3 protein: CASSLVGGDQETQYF. CDR3 bases: TGTGCCAGCAGCTTAGTTGGGGGGGATCAAGAGACCCAGTACTTC.

This clonotype was seen more than once but under ten times. The chain has TRBV6-2 or TRBV6-3 and TRBJ1-2, with D hard to call. Per germline, CDR1 MNHEY and CDR2 SVGEGT. Trimming pared 1 base from V and 8 bases from J, leaving 11 bases between. CDR3 size: 13 residues. The CDR3 loop reads CASSYFEGGGYTF. CDR3 bases: TGTGCCAGCAGTTACTTCGAGGGAGGCGGCTACACCTTC.

J is TRBJ1-2 and V is TRBV29-1, with D unclear. Germline V gene sequence: CDR1 SQVTM, CDR2 ANQGSEA. CDR3 length: 14 residues. V gave up 0 bases and J gave up 8 bases, with 16 bases separating them. The CDR3 sequence is CSVEDPGSLRGYTF. The CDR3 DNA reads as TGCAGCGTTGAAGACCCGGGGAGTCTACGCGGCTACACCTTC.

This clonotype appeared many times. The chain links TRBV7-2 to TRBJ2-7; D may be TRBD2 (5 bases). Per germline, CDR1 SGHTA and CDR2 FQGNSA. This CDR3 has 14 amino acids. The V gene lost 7 bases and the J gene lost 4 bases, with 17 bases spanning the gap. The CDR3 loop is CASKTGTGDYEQYF. The CDR3 region has the DNA TGTGCCAGCAAAACGGGCACCGGGGATTACGAGCAGTACTTC.

The chain links TRBV12-3 or TRBV12-4 to TRBJ2-7, with 9 bases aligning to TRBD2. V lost 4 bases and J lost 3; bases outside the gene matches: 10. The CDR3 is 16 amino acids. The CDR3 spells CASSSLSGSGGYEQYF. The CDR3 DNA reads as TGTGCCAGCAGTTCCCTCTCGGGTAGCGGGGGCTACGAGCAGTACTTC.

This clonotype has at least ten counts. The rearrangement joins TRBV11-2 to TRBJ1-6; a possible D gene is TRBD1 (5 bases). V lost 3 bases, J lost 7 bases, and 10 bases lay in between. CDR1 is SGHAT and CDR2 is FQNNGV in the germline V gene. The CDR3 contains 14 residues. The CDR3 DNA reads TGTGCCAGCAGCTTCGGCAGGGAGAATTCACCCCTCCACTTT. Protein: CASSFGRENSPLHF. The variable domain in full, with the rest retrieved from reference TRBV11-2 and TRBJ1-6, is EAGVAQSPRYKIIEKRQSVAFWCNPISGHATLYWYQQILGQGPKLLIQFQNNGVVDDSQLPKDRFSAERLKGVDSTLKIQPAKLEDSAVYLCASSFGRENSPLHFGNGTRLTVT.

This clonotype was observed many times. This chain joins TRBV12-3 or TRBV12-4 and TRBJ2-1; 12 bases agree with TRBD2. The CDR3 is 17 amino acids. Losses at the gene ends were 3 bases for V and 7 bases for J; bases not matched to a gene: 10. CDR3 nucleotides: TGTGCCAGCAGTTTTAGGGGGACTAGCGGGCCCTCTAATGAGCAGTTCTTC. This sequence encodes CASSFRGTSGPSNEQFF.

This clonotype was seen a few times. J is TRBJ1-1 and V is TRBV5-1; 8 bases fit TRBD1. In germline, CDR1 is SGHRS, CDR2 YFSETQ. V trimming: 7 bases; J trimming: 0 bases; junction bases outside the gene matches: 5. The CDR3 loop spans 14 amino acids. As DNA, the CDR3 is TGCGCCAGCTTCCGGGACAGGCTGAACACTGAAGCTTTCTTT. This encodes CASFRDRLNTEAFF.

This clonotype was seen ten or more times. CDR3 bases: TGTGCCAGCAGACCCATGACTACTGAAGCTTTCTTT. Its protein is CASRPMTTEAFF. V gene TRBV7-9 combines with J gene TRBJ1-1; D is unclear. Trimming pared 6 bases from V and 5 bases from J, leaving 10 bases between. The CDR3 has 12 residues. CDR1 SEHNR and CDR2 FQNEAQ come from the germline V gene (reference sequence).

In its sample, this clonotype was seen a few times. The chain has TRBV7-6 and TRBJ2-3; TRBD1 aligns across 9 bases. The CDR3 has 17 amino acids. Unmatched junction bases numbered 13, after V lost 5 bases and J lost 4 bases. The V gene's germline CDR1 is SGHVS and CDR2 FNYEAQ. DNA of the CDR3: TGTGCCAGCAGCGTCCCCCCACAGGGGGCGCACTCAGATACGCAGTATTTT. This gives the protein CASSVPPQGAHSDTQYF.

This clonotype was seen a handful of times. The chain employs TRBV14 and TRBJ2-5, with D perhaps matching TRBD2 (6 bases). Trimming removed 8 bases at V and 8 bases at J, with 15 bases between. The CDR3 has 12 amino acids. The germline gives CDR1 SGHDN, CDR2 FVKESK. This CDR3 reads CASGSAGQTQYF. The CDR3 coding sequence is TGTGCCAGCGGGTCCGCGGGGCAAACCCAGTACTTC.

This clonotype has a count of ten or more. J is TRBJ2-3 and V is TRBV7-3; 11 bases agree with TRBD2. J gave up 0 bases and V 6 bases, and 8 bases lay outside the gene matches. The V gene's germline CDR1 is SGHTA and CDR2 FQGTGA. The CDR3 spans 17 residues. CDR3 loop: CASSPGTSGLSTDTQYF. CDR3 nucleotides: TGTGCCAGCAGTCCCGGGACTAGCGGCCTTAGCACAGATACGCAGTATTTT.

This clonotype was observed a few times. This rearrangement joins TRBV5-1 to TRBJ2-1; 7 positions agree with TRBD1. CDR3 length: 15 residues. CDR1 and CDR2 (germline): SGHRS, YFSETQ. Germline trimming cut 4 bases from V and 6 bases from J; bases unmatched to any gene: 10. CDR3 protein: CASSQDPGQFNEQFF. The CDR3 DNA follows: TGCGCCAGCAGCCAAGACCCGGGACAGTTCAATGAGCAGTTCTTC.

Ten or more counts support this clonotype. CDR3 in amino acids: CASSLADSIYEQYF. Here the CDR3 DNA reads TGTGCCAGCAGCTTAGCGGACTCTATCTACGAGCAGTACTTC. The V and J genes are TRBV7-2 and TRBJ2-7; D is possibly TRBD2 (5 bases). The CDR3 totals 14 residues. V lost 0 bases and J 3 bases, leaving 9 bases between the germline ends. Germline loops: CDR1 SGHTA, CDR2 FQGNSA.

This clonotype occurred many times. V is TRBV6-2 or TRBV6-3 and J is TRBJ1-1; D is perhaps TRBD1 (6 bases). V gave up 0 bases and J gave up 11 bases, with 13 bases separating them. There are 13 residues in the CDR3. Germline CDR1 MNHEY, CDR2 SVGEGT. This CDR3 reads CASSYSAQGFAFF. The CDR3 region has the DNA TGTGCCAGCAGTTACTCCGCACAGGGCTTCGCTTTCTTT.